This T cell receptor (beta chain) originates from a study of T-cell reconstitution after alpha-beta-depleted transplantation in children. The germline V gene has CDR1 SGHAT and CDR2 FQNNGV. The CDR3 extends over 17 amino acids. After removal of 5 bases from V and 2 bases from J, the junction contained 14 bases not matched to a gene. A TCRbeta library incorporating unique molecular identifiers was prepared. TCRdb reprocessed the PCR reads with MiXCR, giving one entry per CDR3 protein. The repertoire holds a few hundred thousand distinct CDR3 sequences, roughly 6.6% seen once, with 5.5% to 6.5% in the top ten. This clonotype was observed a handful of times. Its specificity is not known. Findings and caveats of the study: TCRbeta diversity was high at day 60 in some patients (a result of surviving recipient T cells and thymic progenitors). In patients about two months after transplant, alpha-beta T cells reportedly arose from several hundred expanded graft clones.

The receptor was derived from a boy younger than 10 with acute lymphoblastic leukemia, due to receive a stem cell transplant. The V and J genes are TRBV11-2 and TRBJ2-7; 8 bases match TRBD1. The input for sequencing was PBMCs, taken before TCRalphabeta/CD19-depleted stem cell transplant. The CDR3 DNA reads as TGTGCCAGCAGCGGTCCCCTGAGGGACAGGTCGGCCTACGAGCAGTACTTC. Translating gives CASSGPLRDRSAYEQYF.